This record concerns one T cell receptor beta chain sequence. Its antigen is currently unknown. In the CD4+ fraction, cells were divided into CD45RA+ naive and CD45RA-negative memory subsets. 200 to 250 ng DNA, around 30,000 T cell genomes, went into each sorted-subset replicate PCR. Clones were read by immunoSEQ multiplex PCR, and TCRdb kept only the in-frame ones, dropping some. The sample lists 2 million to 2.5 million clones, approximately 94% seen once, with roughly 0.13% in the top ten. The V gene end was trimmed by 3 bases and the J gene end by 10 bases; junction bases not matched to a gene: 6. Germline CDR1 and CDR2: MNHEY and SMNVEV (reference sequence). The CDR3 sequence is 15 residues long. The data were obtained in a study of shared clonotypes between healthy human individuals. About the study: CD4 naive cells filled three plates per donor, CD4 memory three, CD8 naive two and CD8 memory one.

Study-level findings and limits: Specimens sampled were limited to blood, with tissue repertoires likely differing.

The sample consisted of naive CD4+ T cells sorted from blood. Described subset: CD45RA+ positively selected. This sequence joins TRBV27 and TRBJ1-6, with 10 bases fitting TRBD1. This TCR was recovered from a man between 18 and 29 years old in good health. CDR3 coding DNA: TGTGCCAGCAGTTTCCGGGACAGGGGTTTCTCACCCCTCCACTTT. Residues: CASSFRDRGFSPLHF.